Included here is one TCR beta chain sequence, with context. This receptor's antigen is unknown. This record belongs to a study of monozygotic twins with inflammatory bowel disease (dated by TCRdb to between 2017 and 2020). About the investigation overall: The complete study included about 28 monozygotic twin pairs: 19 IBD-discordant Danish pairs and nine German pairs, of which four were IBD-concordant and five were IBD-discordant. Each individual had, on average, about 151 000 unique TCRalpha sequences and 181 000 unique TCRbeta sequences available for analysis. The search for disease-associated traits relied mainly on comparing, within discordant pairs, IBD patients with their genetically identical healthy co-twins. General findings and caveats noted by the study authors: Compared with healthy twins, IBD patients shared fewer clonotypes with other individuals, and the difference was most pronounced in patients with signs of disease activity. Differing immunosuppressive treatments among patients may have added background noise and inter-individual variability to the repertoires. No single strong signal or clonotype linked to IBD turned up in the results, so the idea that one exists was not supported. IBD patients had lower TCRbeta repertoire diversity, measured by the inverse Simpson index, than their healthy co-twins. Different T cell subtypes could not be distinguished in the analysis. No difference in repertoire similarity was observed between concordant and discordant twins, possibly owing to limited statistical power.

A roughly 2.6 ml peripheral blood sample was drawn into PAXgene tubes per donor and stored at -80°C. Without T cell sorting, total RNA was isolated from whole blood using the PAXgene blood miRNA kit on an automated QIAcube. Peripheral blood from monozygotic twin pairs, either concordant or discordant for inflammatory bowel disease, underwent deep TCRalpha and TCRbeta repertoire profiling that used unique molecular barcoding. For every twin pair, smoking habits were documented, and each individual was categorised as a current, former or never smoker. The germline V gene (reference sequence) specifies MNHEY as CDR1 and SMNVEV as CDR2. The CDR3 sequence holds 14 residues, the cysteine and phenylalanine included. A DNA sequence was not provided. Preparation of the library involved 5' RACE. Preparation of each TCR library used approximately 3,700 ng of total RNA. For each sample, cDNA synthesis with SMARTScribe reverse transcriptase was split into eight separate reactions. During cDNA synthesis, template switching was used to introduce unique molecular identifiers that contained a 6-nucleotide sample barcode. TCRalpha and TCRbeta cDNA was amplified in two nested PCRs of 16 and 9 cycles, and bead purification was carried out after each PCR. Before amplification, the cDNA was both treated with uracil DNA-glycosylase and purified with the QIAquick PCR purification kit. In the second PCR, Illumina TruSeq-compatible adapters and sample-specific barcodes were added. TapeStation and Qubit were used to check library quality and concentration, and roughly 5.5 ng of each library was pooled. Sequencing of pooled libraries was carried out on an Illumina HiSeq2500 single-index Rapid Run using 2 x 100 bp reads and custom sequencing primers. The study's own analysis went as follows. PCR and sequencing errors were corrected by UMI-based consensus assembly using MiGEC version 1.2.6. MiXCR version 2.1.1 handled V(D)J alignment, clonotype assembly and CDR3 extraction. To normalise gene usage, clonotype sharing and MAIT/NKT TCR abundance, the top 1000, 10 000 and 20 000 clonotypes in each sample were analysed. After downsampling to 27 000 UMIs, diversity was calculated as the inverse Simpson index using the vegan R package. Statistical testing used paired Mann-Whitney U tests on the discordant twin pairs and applied Benjamini-Hochberg correction for multiple testing. Once TCRdb had reprocessed the reads, it stored one entry per CDR3 protein sequence and supplied no DNA. TCRdb's processing, not the authors' own work, is the source of the V and J calls. The sample table gives more than 300,000 distinct CDR3 sequences. Jointly, the top ten make up roughly 5.3% of the sample.

The clonotype comes from a human donor with ulcerative colitis or Crohn's disease, or a healthy co-twin of an affected twin (not recorded which). The chain is made from TRBV27 and TRBJ2-2. Sequenced sample: blood. CDR3 protein: CASSLGESTGELFF.